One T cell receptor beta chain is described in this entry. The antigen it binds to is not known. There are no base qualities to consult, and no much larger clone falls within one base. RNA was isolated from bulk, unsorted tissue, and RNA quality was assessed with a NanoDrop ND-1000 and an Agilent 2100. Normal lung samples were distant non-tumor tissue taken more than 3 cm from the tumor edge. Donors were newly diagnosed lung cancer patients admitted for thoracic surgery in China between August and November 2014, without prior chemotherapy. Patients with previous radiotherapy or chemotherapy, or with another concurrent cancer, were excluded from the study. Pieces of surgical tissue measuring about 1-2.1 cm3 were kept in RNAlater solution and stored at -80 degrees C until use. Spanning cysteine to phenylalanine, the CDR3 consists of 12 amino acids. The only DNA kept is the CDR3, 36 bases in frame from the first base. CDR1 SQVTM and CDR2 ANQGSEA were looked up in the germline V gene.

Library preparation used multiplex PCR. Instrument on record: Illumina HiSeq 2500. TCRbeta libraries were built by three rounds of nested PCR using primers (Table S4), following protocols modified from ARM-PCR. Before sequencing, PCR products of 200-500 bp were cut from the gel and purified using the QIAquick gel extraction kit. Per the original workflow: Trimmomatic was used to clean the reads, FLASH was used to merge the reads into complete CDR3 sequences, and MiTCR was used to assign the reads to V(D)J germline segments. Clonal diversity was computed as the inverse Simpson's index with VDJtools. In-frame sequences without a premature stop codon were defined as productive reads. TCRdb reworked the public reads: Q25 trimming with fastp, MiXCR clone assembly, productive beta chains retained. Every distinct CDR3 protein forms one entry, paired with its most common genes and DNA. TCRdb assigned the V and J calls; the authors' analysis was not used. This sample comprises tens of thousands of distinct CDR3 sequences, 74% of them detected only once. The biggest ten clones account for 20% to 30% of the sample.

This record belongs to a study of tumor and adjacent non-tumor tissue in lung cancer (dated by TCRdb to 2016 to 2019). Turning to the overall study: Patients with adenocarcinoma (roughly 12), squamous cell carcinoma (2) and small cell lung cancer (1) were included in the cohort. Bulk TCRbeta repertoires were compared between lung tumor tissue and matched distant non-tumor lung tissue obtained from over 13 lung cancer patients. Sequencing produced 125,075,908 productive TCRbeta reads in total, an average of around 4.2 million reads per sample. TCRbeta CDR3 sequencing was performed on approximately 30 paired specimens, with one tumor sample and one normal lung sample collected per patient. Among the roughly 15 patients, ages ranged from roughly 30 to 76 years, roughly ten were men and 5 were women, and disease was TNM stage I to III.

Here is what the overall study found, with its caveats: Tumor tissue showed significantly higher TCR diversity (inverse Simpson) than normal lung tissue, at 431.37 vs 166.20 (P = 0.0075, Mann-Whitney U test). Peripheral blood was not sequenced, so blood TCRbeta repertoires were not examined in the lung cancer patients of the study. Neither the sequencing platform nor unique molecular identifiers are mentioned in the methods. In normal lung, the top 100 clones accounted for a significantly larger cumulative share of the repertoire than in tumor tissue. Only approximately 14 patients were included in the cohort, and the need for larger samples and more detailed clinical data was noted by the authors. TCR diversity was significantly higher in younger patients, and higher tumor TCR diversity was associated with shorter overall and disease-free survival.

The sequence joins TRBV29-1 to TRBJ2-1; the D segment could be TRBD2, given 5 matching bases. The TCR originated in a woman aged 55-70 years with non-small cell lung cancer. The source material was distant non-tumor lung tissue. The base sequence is TGCAGTATTGGCCACATGGCGGGTGAGCAGTTCTTC. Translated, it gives CSIGHMAGEQFF.